This T cell receptor (beta chain) was observed in a study of B cell selection in AIRE deficiency. Germline lookup yields CDR1 MDHEN and CDR2 SYDVKM. The CDR3 has 11 amino acids. How the authors handled the data: Patients' Tregs yielded about 5.65x10^4 distinct TCRbeta sequences; donors' 80,000 to 100,000. Profiling relied on immunoSEQ multiplex PCR, and the TCRdb table lists in-frame clones only, not all of them. V, J and clone size were drawn from that table, and D and trimming were deduced from the DNA. Of about 21,000 clones in the sample, roughly 93% are singletons; the top ten hold 2%. Study conclusions and caveats: AIRE-deficient Tconv and Treg repertoires matched healthy donors in TCRBV, CDR3 length, diversity. About a third of healthy-shared Treg sequences were found among patient Tconv cells.

Points on this clone: Antigen: not known.

Regulatory T cells were sorted as CD4+CD25hiCD127low/negative. The TCR comes from a human donor with AIRE deficiency. The sample was Tregs sorted from PBMCs. This chain connects TRBV28 to TRBJ2-5; 7 bases map to TRBD2. The J call may be in error: the DNA end matches TRBJ2-7 better. CDR3 amino acids: CASAGVYEQYF. The CDR3 DNA follows: TGTGCCAGCGCGGGGGTTTACGAGCAGTACTTC.